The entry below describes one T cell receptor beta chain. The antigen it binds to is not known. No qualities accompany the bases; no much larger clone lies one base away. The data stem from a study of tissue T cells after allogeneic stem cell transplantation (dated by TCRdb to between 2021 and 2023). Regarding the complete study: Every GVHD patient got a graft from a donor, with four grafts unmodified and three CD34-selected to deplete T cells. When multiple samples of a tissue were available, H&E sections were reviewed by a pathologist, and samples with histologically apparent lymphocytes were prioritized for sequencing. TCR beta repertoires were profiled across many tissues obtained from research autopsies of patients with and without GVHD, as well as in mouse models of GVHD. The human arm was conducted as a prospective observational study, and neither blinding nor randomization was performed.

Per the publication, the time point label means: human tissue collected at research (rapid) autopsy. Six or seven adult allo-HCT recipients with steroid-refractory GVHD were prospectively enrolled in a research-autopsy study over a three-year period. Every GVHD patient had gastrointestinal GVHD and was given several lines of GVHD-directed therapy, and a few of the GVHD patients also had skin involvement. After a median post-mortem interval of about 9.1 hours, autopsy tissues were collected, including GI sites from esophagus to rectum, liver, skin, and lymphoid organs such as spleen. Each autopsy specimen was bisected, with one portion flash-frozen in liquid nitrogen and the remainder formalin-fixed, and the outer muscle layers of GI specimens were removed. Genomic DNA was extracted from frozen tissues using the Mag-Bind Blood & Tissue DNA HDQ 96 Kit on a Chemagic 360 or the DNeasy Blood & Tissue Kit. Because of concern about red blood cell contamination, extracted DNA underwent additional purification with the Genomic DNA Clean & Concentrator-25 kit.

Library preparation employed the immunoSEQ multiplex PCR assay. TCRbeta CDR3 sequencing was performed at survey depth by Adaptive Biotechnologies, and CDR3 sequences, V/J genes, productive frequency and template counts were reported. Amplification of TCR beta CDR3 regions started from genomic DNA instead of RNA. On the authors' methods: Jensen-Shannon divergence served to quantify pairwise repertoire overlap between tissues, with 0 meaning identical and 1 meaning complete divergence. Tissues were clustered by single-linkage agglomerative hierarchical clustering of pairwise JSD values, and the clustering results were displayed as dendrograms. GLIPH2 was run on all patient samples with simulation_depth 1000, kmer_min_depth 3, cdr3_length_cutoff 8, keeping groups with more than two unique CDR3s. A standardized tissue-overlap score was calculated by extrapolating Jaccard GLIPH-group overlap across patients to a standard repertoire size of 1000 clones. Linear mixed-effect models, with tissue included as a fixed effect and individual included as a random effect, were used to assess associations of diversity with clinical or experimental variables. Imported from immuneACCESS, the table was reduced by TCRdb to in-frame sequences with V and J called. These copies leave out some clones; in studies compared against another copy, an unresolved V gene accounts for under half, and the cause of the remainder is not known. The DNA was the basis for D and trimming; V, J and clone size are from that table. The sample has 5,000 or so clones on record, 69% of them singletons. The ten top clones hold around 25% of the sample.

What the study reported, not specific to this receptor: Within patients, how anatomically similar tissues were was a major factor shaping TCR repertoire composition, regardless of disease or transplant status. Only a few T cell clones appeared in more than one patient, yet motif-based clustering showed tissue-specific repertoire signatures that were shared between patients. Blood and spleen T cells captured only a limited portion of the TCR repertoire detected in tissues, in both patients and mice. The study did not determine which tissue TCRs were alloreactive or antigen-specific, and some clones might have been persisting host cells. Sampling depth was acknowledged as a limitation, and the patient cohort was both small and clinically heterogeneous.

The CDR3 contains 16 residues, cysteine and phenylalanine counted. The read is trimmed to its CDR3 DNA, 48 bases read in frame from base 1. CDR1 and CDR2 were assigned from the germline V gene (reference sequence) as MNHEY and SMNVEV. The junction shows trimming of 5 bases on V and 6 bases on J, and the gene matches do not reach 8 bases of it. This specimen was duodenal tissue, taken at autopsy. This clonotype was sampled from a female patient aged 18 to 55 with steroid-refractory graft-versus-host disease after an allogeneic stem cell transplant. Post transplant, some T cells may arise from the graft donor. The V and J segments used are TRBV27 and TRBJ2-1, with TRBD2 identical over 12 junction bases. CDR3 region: CASSTITTSGSNEQFF. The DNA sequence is TGTGCCAGCAGTACTATAACGACTAGCGGGAGCAATGAGCAGTTCTTC.